Listed here are 27 T cell receptor beta chains from one sample, sequenced in a study of T cells after posttransplantation cyclophosphamide. Using immunoSEQ multiplex PCR, the repertoire was profiled, and TCRdb retains in-frame clones only, with some absent. This repertoire holds some 40,000 clones, and none appear only once. The material sequenced was PBMCs. These receptors came from a woman in her forties or fifties in good health and a related stem cell transplant donor.

This clone was seen many times. J is TRBJ2-2 and V is TRBV10-3; 12 bases map to TRBD1. This CDR3 has 17 residues. Germline V gives CDR1 ENHRY, CDR2 SYGVKD. J lost 6 bases, V lost 3 bases, and 8 bases had no gene match. DNA of the CDR3: TGTGCCATCAGTGATTTATCCGGGACAGGGGGCTCCGGGGAGCTGTTTTTT. Encoded protein: CAISDLSGTGGSGELFF.

The chain joins TRBV28 to TRBJ2-5; D gene ambiguous. The J call may be faulty, since TRBJ2-7 better matches the DNA end. Germline CDR1 is MDHEN and CDR2 is SYDVKM. The CDR3 loop spans 12 amino acids. The CDR3 sequence is CASIGQDYEQYF. The CDR3 bases are TGTGCCAGCATCGGGCAGGACTACGAGCAGTACTTC.

This clone has at least ten counts. The gene calls are TRBV11-2 and TRBJ2-5, with TRBD2 matching 10 bases. The CDR3 has 15 amino acids. CDR1 is SGHAT and CDR2 is FQNNGV in the germline V gene. Germline trimming cut 4 bases from V and 4 bases from J; bases unmatched to any gene: 6. CDR3 DNA: TGTGCCAGCAGCTCGCGACTAGCGGGTCGAGAGACCCAGTACTTC. Translation gives CASSSRLAGRETQYF.

This clone occurred many times. This chain joins TRBV30 and TRBJ1-5; perhaps TRBD1 as D (5 bases). The CDR3 is made up of 16 amino acids. Trimming cost V 3 bases and J 4 bases, with 19 bases left between them. Germline V gene lookup returns CDR1 GTSNPN and CDR2 SVGIG (reference sequence). The CDR3 loop is CAWRYGGGSGNQPQHF. The CDR3 nucleotides read TGTGCCTGGAGGTACGGTGGGGGGAGTGGAAATCAGCCCCAGCATTTT. Supplemented by reference TRBV30 and TRBJ1-5, the full variable domain reads SQTIHQWPATLVQPVGSPLSLECTVEGTSNPNLYWYRQAAGRGLQLLFYSVGIGQISSEVPQNLSASRPQDRQFILSSKKLLLSDSGFYLCAWRYGGGSGNQPQHFGDGTRLSIL.

As for this clone: The junction departs from the called germline gene at one end, perhaps through a read error. The J gene is TRBJ1-1, the V gene TRBV4-1, with D possibly matching TRBD1 (5 bases). CDR1 MGHRA and CDR2 YSYEKL come from the germline V gene. The CDR3 sequence is 15 residues long. Here the CDR3 DNA reads TGTGCCAGCAGCCAAGCCCGGGGGAGGAACACTGAAGCTTTCTTT. The encoded protein is CASSQARGRNTEAFF.

This clone was counted many times. The gene calls are TRBV30 and TRBJ2-5; 7 nucleotides line up with TRBD2. The CDR3 has 13 amino acids. Trimming at V came to 5 bases and at J to 2 bases, leaving 5 bases not matched to a gene. CDR1 is GTSNPN and CDR2 is SVGIG in the germline V gene (reference sequence). CDR3 sequence reads: CAWERDRQETQYF. The CDR3 region has the DNA TGTGCCTGGGAGCGGGACCGTCAAGAGACCCAGTACTTC.

This clone showed up many times. The chain links TRBV7-2 to TRBJ1-1, with D possibly matching TRBD1 (6 bases). Germline-derived CDR1 and CDR2 are SGHTA and FQGNSA. The CDR3 contains 14 residues. V was trimmed by 4 bases and J by 1 base, leaving 10 bases between them. This CDR3 reads CASSSQGRNTEAFF. The CDR3 nucleotides are TGTGCCAGCAGCTCACAGGGACGGAACACTGAAGCTTTCTTT.

This clone showed up many times. The chain joins TRBV5-6 to TRBJ1-2; no clear D. The CDR3 is 14 amino acids. Trimming pared 3 bases from V and 4 bases from J, leaving 13 bases between. Germline V gene data show CDR1 as SGHDT and CDR2 as YYEEEE. Written as DNA, the CDR3 is TGTGCCAGCAGCTATGGCGGGGAAGGCTATGGCTACACCTTC. This translates into CASSYGGEGYGYTF.

This clone was counted ten times or more. The rearrangement uses TRBV5-1 and TRBJ2-1; D is undetermined. This CDR3 spans 14 amino acids. From germline, CDR1 is SGHRS and CDR2 YFSETQ. Trimming cost V 0 bases and J 6 bases, with 10 bases left between them. The DNA of the CDR3 is TGCGCCAGCAGCTTGGGCGATATTGGCAATGAGCAGTTCTTC. This translates into CASSLGDIGNEQFF.

This clone has ten or more counts. The rearrangement links TRBV28 to TRBJ2-3, with no clear D. Deletions cut 2 bases from V and 6 bases from J, with 15 bases between. The germline gives CDR1 MDHEN, CDR2 SYDVKM. This CDR3 contains 15 residues. This chain's CDR3 is CASSLRRTGVDTQYF. For the CDR3, the DNA is TGTGCCAGCAGTTTACGGAGAACCGGAGTGGATACGCAGTATTTT.

This clone has a count of ten or more. The CDR3 sequence: CASSYFPGQGNGYTF. The CDR3, as DNA: TGTGCCAGCAGTTACTTTCCGGGACAGGGTAATGGCTACACCTTC. The rearrangement links TRBV6-6 to TRBJ1-2, with 9 bases fitting TRBD1. Trimming took 1 base from V and 6 from J; bases not matched to a gene: 6. The CDR3 spans 15 residues. The germline gives CDR1 MNHNY, CDR2 SVGAGI (reference sequence).

This clone was detected a few times. V gene TRBV30 combines with J gene TRBJ2-3; 10 nucleotides line up with TRBD2. This CDR3 contains 15 residues. The germline V gene encodes CDR1 GTSNPN and CDR2 SVGIG (reference sequence). J gave up 2 bases and V 5 bases, and 7 bases lay outside the gene matches. DNA for the CDR3: TGTGCCTGGGGCCAGACTAGCGGGTACACAGATACGCAGTATTTT. Encoded protein: CAWGQTSGYTDTQYF.

This clone occurred many times. The genes are TRBV5-1 and TRBJ2-7; 8 bases match TRBD1. J lost 1 base, V lost 5 bases, and 5 bases had no gene match. The CDR3 is 14 amino acids. CDR1 SGHRS and CDR2 YFSETQ come from the germline V gene. In DNA, the CDR3 is TGCGCCAGCAGTAGGACAGGGACATCCTACGAGCAGTACTTC. Residues: CASSRTGTSYEQYF.

This clone occurred many times. This rearrangement joins TRBV4-1 to TRBJ2-2; the match to TRBD1 covers 8 bases. The CDR3 totals 19 residues. After removal of 4 bases from V and 1 base from J, the junction contained 14 bases not matched to a gene. The germline CDR1 and CDR2 sequences are MGHRA and YSYEKL. CDR3 in DNA: TGCGCCAGCAGCCCCTCCGGGACAGGCGTTATCAAGAACACCGGGGAGCTGTTTTTT. Its translation is CASSPSGTGVIKNTGELFF.

In its sample, this clone was seen many times. The chain links TRBV5-6 to TRBJ2-7, with D possibly being TRBD1 (6 bases). Per germline, CDR1 SGHDT and CDR2 YYEEEE. V shed 4 bases and J shed 0 bases, with 14 bases lying between them. CDR3 length: 15 residues. CDR3 protein: CASSAGQLISYEQYF. The CDR3 nucleotides read TGTGCCAGCAGCGCCGGACAGCTGATCTCCTACGAGCAGTACTTC. The variable domain in full, completed from reference TRBV5-6 and TRBJ2-7, reads DAGVTQSPTHLIKTRGQQVTLRCSPKSGHDTVSWYQQALGQGPQFIFQYYEEEERQRGNFPDRFSGHQFPNYSSELNVNALLLGDSALYLCASSAGQLISYEQYFGPGTRLTVT.

This clone was seen ten or more times. J is TRBJ1-6 and V is TRBV30; D may be TRBD1 (5 bases). Germline V gene lookup returns CDR1 GTSNPN and CDR2 SVGIG (reference sequence). The length of the CDR3 is 14 residues. Trimming took off 1 base at V and 4 bases at J, with 8 bases between the two ends. The CDR3 DNA reads TGTGCCTGGAGTGAGGGGTTATATAATTCACCCCTCCACTTT. It encodes CAWSEGLYNSPLHF.

There are many counts of this clone. V and J are TRBV2 and TRBJ1-4; TRBD1 is a possible D gene (5 bases). The germline CDR1 and CDR2 sequences are SNHLY and FYNNEI. Trimming removed 5 bases from V and 5 bases from J, with 12 bases in between. The CDR3 extends over 14 amino acids. The DNA for the CDR3 is TGTGCCAGCAGTCACGGGGGAGACAATGAAAAACTGTTTTTT. It encodes CASSHGGDNEKLFF.

This clone was detected ten times or more. The CDR3 loop reads CASSYSNNQPQHF. Written as DNA, the CDR3 is TGTGCCAGCAGTTACTCCAACAATCAGCCCCAGCATTTT. This sequence joins TRBV6-5 and TRBJ1-5; no clear D gene. This CDR3 is built from 13 residues. Germline V gene sequence: CDR1 MNHEY, CDR2 SVGAGI. V was trimmed by 0 bases and J by 3 bases, leaving 3 bases between them.

Only a few counts were recorded for this clone. Other nucleotide sequences from this sample produce the same CDR3. J is TRBJ2-7 and V is TRBV6-1; possible D gene TRBD1, 5 bases. The CDR3 is made up of 14 amino acids. CDR1 and CDR2 from the germline V gene are MNHNS and SASEGT. V was trimmed by 6 bases and J by 3 bases, leaving 15 bases between them. The DNA of the CDR3 is TGTGCCAGCAGGGGGTTGAACAGGAGCTACGAGCAGTACTTC. Encoded protein: CASRGLNRSYEQYF.

CDR3 DNA sequence: TGTGCCAGCAGCTTGTGGAACAGAGACGCAGATACGCAGTATTTT. Protein product: CASSLWNRDADTQYF. This chain connects TRBV5-6 to TRBJ2-3; D is unresolved. Germline V gene data show CDR1 as SGHDT and CDR2 as YYEEEE. CDR3 length: 15 residues. V gave up 1 base and J gave up 4 bases, with 13 bases separating them. The variable domain in full, with the rest retrieved from reference TRBV5-6 and TRBJ2-3, is DAGVTQSPTHLIKTRGQQVTLRCSPKSGHDTVSWYQQALGQGPQFIFQYYEEEERQRGNFPDRFSGHQFPNYSSELNVNALLLGDSALYLCASSLWNRDADTQYFGPGTRLTVL.

This clone turned up a few times. The chain is built from TRBV6-5 and TRBJ1-6; D may be TRBD1 (5 bases). The CDR3 loop spans 13 amino acids. V lost 8 bases and J 6 bases, leaving 11 bases between the germline ends. The germline CDR1 and CDR2 sequences are MNHEY and SVGAGI. The CDR3 nucleotides read TGTGCCAGCGGTGACAGCTTTAATTCACCCCTCCACTTT. Translation: CASGDSFNSPLHF.

Ten or more counts support this clone. The chain links TRBV7-2 to TRBJ2-7; D unresolved. The germline V gene encodes CDR1 SGHTA and CDR2 FQGNSA. Trimming removed 5 bases from V and 0 bases from J, with 11 bases in between. CDR3 length: 14 amino acids. DNA for the CDR3: TGTGCCAGCAGCCCCTTACAGAGCTCCTACGAGCAGTACTTC. Translated, it gives CASSPLQSSYEQYF.

The sample holds many counts of this clone. The rearrangement links TRBV5-4 to TRBJ2-7; 7 bases align to TRBD1. The CDR3 consists of 14 residues. With 6 bases clipped from V and 1 base from J, the junction kept 7 bases outside the gene matches. From germline, CDR1 is SGHNT and CDR2 YYREEE (reference sequence). The CDR3 loop reads CASTRGTASYEQYF. CDR3 DNA sequence: TGTGCCAGCACAAGGGGGACAGCTTCCTACGAGCAGTACTTC.

This clone was detected ten times or more. This chain links TRBV7-3 with TRBJ2-5, with 7 nucleotides matching TRBD2. After removal of 3 bases from V and 4 bases from J, the junction contained 8 bases not matched to a gene. Germline loops: CDR1 SGHTA, CDR2 FQGTGA. The CDR3 spans 15 residues. The CDR3 region is CASSLAGGKTETQYF. In DNA form, the CDR3 reads TGTGCCAGCAGCTTGGCCGGGGGGAAAACAGAGACCCAGTACTTC.

This clone has at least ten counts. The chain has TRBV5-1 and TRBJ1-1, with 7 bases fitting TRBD1. The CDR3 runs 14 residues. V lost 4 bases and J lost 4; bases outside the gene matches: 7. The V gene's germline CDR1 is SGHRS and CDR2 YFSETQ. The CDR3 bases are TGCGCCAGCAGCCCAGGGGGTCTCGGCACTGAAGCTTTCTTT. Protein: CASSPGGLGTEAFF.

This clone was seen more than once but under ten times. The J gene is TRBJ1-2, the V gene TRBV9; possibly TRBD1 for D (5 bases). Trimming removed 2 bases from V and 2 bases from J, with 13 bases in between. Germline CDR1 is SGDLS and CDR2 is YYNGEE. This CDR3 is 15 amino acids long. The CDR3 protein is CASSVGPVLNYGYTF. CDR3 in DNA: TGTGCCAGCAGCGTGGGGCCGGTTTTGAACTATGGCTACACCTTC.

This clone was observed a few times. In the same sample, other DNA sequences code for this CDR3. This sequence joins TRBV6-1 and TRBJ2-7; weak D call: TRBD1 (6 bases). V shed 9 bases and J shed 3 bases, with 18 bases lying between them. This CDR3 is built from 14 residues. Germline V gene lookup returns CDR1 MNHNS and CDR2 SASEGT. CDR3 sequence: CASRGLNRSYEQYF. The CDR3 DNA reads as TGTGCCAGTAGGGGGTTGAACAGGAGCTACGAGCAGTACTTC.